Sequencing of this T cell receptor (beta chain) was carried out in a study of blood T cell repertoires in COVID-19. At the level of the study: Sample material is recorded as cDNA or gDNA derived from T cells, B-cell-depleted T cells, or PBMCs.

V lost 0 bases and J lost 10, with 19 bases in between. There are 17 residues in the CDR3. Germline V CDR1 and CDR2: SGHVS, FQNEAQ. Authors' processing steps: Reference gene primer amplification gave estimated nucleated cell counts. The repertoire was sequenced with immunoSEQ multiplex PCR; TCRdb's copy has only in-frame clones and lacks some. Clone size and V and J calls were adopted from that table, with D and trimming inferred from the DNA. The sample yields around 81,000 clones, approximately 78% seen once. The chain couples TRBV7-8 to TRBJ1-6; a possible D gene is TRBD1 (5 bases). The source of this sequence is a human donor in a cohort sampled during active COVID-19. Sequencing was done on a sample of peripheral blood. In nucleotides, the CDR3 is TGTGCCAGCAGCTTAGCTTTAGACAGAGGCCAAACCTCACCCCTCCACTTT. Translation gives CASSLALDRGQTSPLHF. Together with reference TRBV7-8 and TRBJ1-6, the CDR3 gives the full variable domain: GAGVSQSPRYKVAKRGQDVALRCDPISGHVSLFWYQQALGQGPEFLTYFQNEAQLDKSGLPSDRFFAERPEGSVSTLKIQRTQQEDSAVYLCASSLALDRGQTSPLHFGNGTRLTVT.